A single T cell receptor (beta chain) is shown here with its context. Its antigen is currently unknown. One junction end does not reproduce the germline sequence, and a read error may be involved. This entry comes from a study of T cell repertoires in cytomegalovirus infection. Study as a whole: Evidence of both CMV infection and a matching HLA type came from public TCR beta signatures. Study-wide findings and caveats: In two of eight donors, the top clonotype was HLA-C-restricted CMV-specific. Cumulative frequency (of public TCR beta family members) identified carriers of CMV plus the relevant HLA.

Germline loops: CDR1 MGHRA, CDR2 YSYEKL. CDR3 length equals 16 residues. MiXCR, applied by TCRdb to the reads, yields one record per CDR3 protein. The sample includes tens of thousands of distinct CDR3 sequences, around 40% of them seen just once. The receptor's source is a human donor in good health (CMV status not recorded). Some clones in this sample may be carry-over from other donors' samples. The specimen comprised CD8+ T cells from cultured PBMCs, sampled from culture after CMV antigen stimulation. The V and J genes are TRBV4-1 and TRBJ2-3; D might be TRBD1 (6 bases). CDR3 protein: CASSQTAGAGTDTQYF. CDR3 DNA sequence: TGTGCCAGCAGCCAAACCGCAGGGGCTGGCACAGATACGCAGTATTTT.